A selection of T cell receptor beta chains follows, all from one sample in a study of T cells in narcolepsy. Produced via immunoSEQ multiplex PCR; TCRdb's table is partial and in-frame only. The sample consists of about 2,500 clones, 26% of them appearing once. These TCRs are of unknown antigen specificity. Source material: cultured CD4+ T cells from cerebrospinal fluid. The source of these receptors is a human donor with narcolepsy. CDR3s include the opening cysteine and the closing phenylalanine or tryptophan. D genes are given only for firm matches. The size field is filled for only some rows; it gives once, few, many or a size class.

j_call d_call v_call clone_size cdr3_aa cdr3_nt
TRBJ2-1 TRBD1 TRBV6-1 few CASSGRTGGSDNEQFF TGTGCCAGCAGTGGACGGACAGGGGGCAGCGACAATGAGCAGTTCTTC
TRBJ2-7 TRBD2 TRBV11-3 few CASSPQTSGSYEQYF TGTGCCAGCAGCCCGCAGACTAGCGGGAGCTACGAGCAGTACTTC
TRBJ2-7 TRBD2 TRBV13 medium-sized CASSLPGGSYEQYF TGTGCCAGCAGCTTACCGGGGGGCTCCTACGAGCAGTACTTC
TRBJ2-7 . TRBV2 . CASSEAAYEQYF TGTGCCAGCAGTGAAGCGGCCTACGAGCAGTACTTC
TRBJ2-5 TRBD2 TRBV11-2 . CASSLVLGGAPIRQETQYF TGTGCCAGCAGCTTAGTACTCGGGGGGGCCCCTATTCGACAAGAGACCCAGTACTTC
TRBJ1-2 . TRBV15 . CATSQIGRDYGYTF TGTGCCACCAGCCAAATAGGGAGGGACTATGGCTACACCTTC
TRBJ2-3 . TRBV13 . CASSLGMSTDTQYF TGTGCCAGCAGCTTAGGAATGAGCACAGATACGCAGTATTTT
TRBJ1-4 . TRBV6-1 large CASSRATNEKLFF TGTGCCAGCAGCCGGGCCACTAATGAAAAACTGTTTTTT
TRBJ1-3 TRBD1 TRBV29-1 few CSVRTGENTIYF TGCAGCGTTCGGACAGGGGAAAACACCATATATTTT
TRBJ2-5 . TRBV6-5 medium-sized CASSRTYGETQYF TGTGCCAGCAGCCGGACCTACGGGGAGACCCAGTACTTC
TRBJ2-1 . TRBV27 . CASSPWTKRRYNEQFF TGCGCCAGCAGTCCGTGGACAAAGCGGCGGTACAATGAGCAGTTCTTC
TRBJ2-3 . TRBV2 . CASSLLLGWDTQYF TGTGCCAGCAGCCTCCTTTTAGGGTGGGATACGCAGTATTTT
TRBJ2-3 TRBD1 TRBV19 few CASSSRDRGADTQYF TGTGCCAGTAGTTCCCGGGACAGGGGCGCAGATACGCAGTATTTT
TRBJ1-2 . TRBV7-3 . CASSLEDMTNYGYTF TGTGCCAGCAGCTTGGAGGACATGACTAACTATGGCTACACCTTC
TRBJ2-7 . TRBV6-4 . CASSDGWISAYEQYF TGTGCCAGCAGTGACGGGTGGATCAGCGCCTACGAGCAGTACTTC
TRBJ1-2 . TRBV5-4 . CASSSGGDYGYTF TGTGCCAGCAGCTCTGGCGGGGACTATGGCTACACCTTC
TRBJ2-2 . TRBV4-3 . CASSQDTGMNTGELFF TGCGCCAGCAGCCAAGATACAGGGATGAACACCGGGGAGCTGTTTTTT
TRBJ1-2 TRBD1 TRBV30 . CAWSVYLPGQGGNGYTF TGTGCCTGGAGTGTATACCTCCCCGGGCAGGGGGGTAATGGCTACACCTTC
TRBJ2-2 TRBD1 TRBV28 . CASREGQGGTGELFF TGTGCCAGCAGAGAGGGACAGGGCGGCACCGGGGAGCTGTTTTTT
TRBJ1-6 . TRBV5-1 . CASSFRAREASSPLHF TGCGCCAGCAGCTTCAGAGCCAGGGAAGCGTCGTCACCCCTCCACTTT
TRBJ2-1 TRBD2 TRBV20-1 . CSARVGLVQFF TGCAGTGCTAGAGTTGGACTAGTTCAGTTCTTC
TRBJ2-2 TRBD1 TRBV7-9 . CASSLGGQGNTGELFF TGTGCCAGCAGCTTAGGAGGACAGGGGAACACCGGGGAGCTGTTTTTT
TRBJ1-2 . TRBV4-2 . CASSQGPSSGIGYTF TGTGCCAGCAGCCAAGGGCCCTCCTCAGGGATAGGCTACACCTTC
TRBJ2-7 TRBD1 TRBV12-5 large CASGFMRTGAKGEQYF TGTGCTAGTGGTTTCATGCGAACAGGGGCGAAGGGCGAGCAGTACTTC
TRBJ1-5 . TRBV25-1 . CASSGGWGQPQHF TGTGCCAGCAGTGGGGGCTGGGGTCAGCCCCAGCATTTT
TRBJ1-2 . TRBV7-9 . CASSLSPLYTDGYTF TGTGCCAGCAGCTTATCCCCCCTTTACACCGATGGCTACACCTTC
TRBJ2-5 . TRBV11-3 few CASSLGAEYQETQYF TGTGCCAGCAGCTTAGGGGCAGAGTACCAAGAGACCCAGTACTTC
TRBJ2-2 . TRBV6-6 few CASIDRPNTGELFF TGTGCCAGCATTGACAGGCCGAACACCGGGGAGCTGTTTTTT
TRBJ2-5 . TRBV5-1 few CASSLVGRRETQYF TGCGCCAGCAGCTTGGTGGGTAGAAGGGAGACCCAGTACTTC
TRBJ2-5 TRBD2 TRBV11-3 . CAGSFLTAGGRETQYF TGTGCCGGCAGCTTTTTGACCGCGGGGGGGCGGGAGACCCAGTACTTC
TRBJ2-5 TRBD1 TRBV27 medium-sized CASSPEGAFFYQETQYF TGTGCCAGCAGCCCTGAGGGGGCGTTTTTCTACCAAGAGACCCAGTACTTC
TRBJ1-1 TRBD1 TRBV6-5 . CASSKDRVSEAFF TGTGCCAGCAGTAAGGACAGGGTGTCTGAAGCTTTCTTT
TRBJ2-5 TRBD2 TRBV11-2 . CASSLVSGGAWKTQYF TGTGCCAGCAGCTTAGTTAGCGGGGGGGCCTGGAAGACCCAGTACTTC
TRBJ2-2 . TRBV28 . CASSFPQNTGELFF TGTGCCAGCAGTTTCCCGCAGAACACCGGGGAGCTGTTTTTT
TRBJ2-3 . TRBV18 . CASSPYSSGSYADTQYF TGTGCCAGCTCACCATACTCGTCCGGGTCATACGCAGATACGCAGTATTTT
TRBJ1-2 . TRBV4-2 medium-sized CASSQEPSSGIGYTF TGTGCCAGCAGCCAAGAGCCCTCCTCAGGGATAGGCTACACCTTC
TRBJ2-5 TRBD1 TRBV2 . CAGQGTYQETQYF TGTGCGGGACAGGGGACGTACCAAGAGACCCAGTACTTC
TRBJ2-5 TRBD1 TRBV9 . CASSATGTAPQETQYF TGTGCCAGCAGCGCTACCGGGACAGCCCCTCAAGAGACCCAGTACTTC
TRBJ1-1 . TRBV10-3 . CASRGRRQGDLGAFF TGTGCCAGCCGGGGGAGGCGGCAGGGAGACTTGGGGGCTTTCTTT
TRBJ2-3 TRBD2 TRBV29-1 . CSVARGGTDTQYF TGCAGCGTTGCCCGGGGGGGCACAGATACGCAGTATTTT
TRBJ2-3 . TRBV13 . CASSLETDTQYF TGTGCCAGCAGCCTAGAGACAGATACGCAGTATTTT
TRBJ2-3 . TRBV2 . CASSDGGPGGTDTQYF TGTGCCAGCAGTGATGGGGGCCCAGGAGGCACAGATACGCAGTATTTT
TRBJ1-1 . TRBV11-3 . CASSPQGAEAFF TGTGCCAGCAGCCCCCAGGGTGCTGAAGCTTTCTTT
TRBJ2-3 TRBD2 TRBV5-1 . CASSLQVAGTDTQYF TGCGCCAGCAGCTTGCAGGTAGCGGGGACAGATACGCAGTATTTT
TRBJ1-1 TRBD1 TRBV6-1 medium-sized CASRDRTLNTEAFF TGTGCCAGCCGGGACAGAACTTTGAACACTGAAGCTTTCTTT
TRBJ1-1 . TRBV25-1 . CASSEKGQKKMNTEAFF TGTGCCAGCAGTGAGAAGGGTCAGAAGAAAATGAACACTGAAGCTTTCTTT
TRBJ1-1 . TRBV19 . CASSPREWGTEAFF TGTGCCAGTAGCCCCAGGGAGTGGGGCACTGAAGCTTTCTTT
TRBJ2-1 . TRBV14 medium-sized CASSQDPGPIYNEQFF TGTGCCAGCAGCCAAGATCCGGGACCGATATACAATGAGCAGTTCTTC
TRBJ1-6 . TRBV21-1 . CASSKGRAEARDSPLHF TGTGCCAGCAGCAAAGGCAGGGCAGAAGCGCGCGATTCACCCCTCCACTTT
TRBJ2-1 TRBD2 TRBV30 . CAWRRARTSGGANEQFF TGTGCCTGGAGACGAGCCCGGACTAGCGGGGGGGCGAACGAGCAGTTCTTC
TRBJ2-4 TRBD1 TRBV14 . CASSQSPRGQGLFTSRNIQYF TGTGCCAGCAGCCAATCCCCTAGGGGACAGGGGTTATTTACATCGCGAAACATTCAGTACTTC
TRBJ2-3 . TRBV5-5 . CASSRRRGADTQYF TGTGCCAGCAGCAGACGACGCGGGGCAGATACGCAGTATTTT